This T cell receptor beta chain was captured by sequencing in a study of T-cell memory formation after mild COVID-19. Study results and limitations: The study found contracting CD4+ clones mainly in CM and EM and contracting CD8+ clones in EMRA.

Germline assignment: CDR1 LGHNA and CDR2 YNFKEQ. Trimming took 2 bases from V and 6 from J, leaving 26 bases between them. CDR3 size: 19 residues. In the case of this clonotype: Its specificity is not known.

TCR alpha and TCR beta cDNA libraries carrying sample barcodes and UMIs came from 5'RACE with constant-segment primers. One entry per CDR3 protein results from TCRdb running MiXCR on the 5' RACE reads. The table has 300,000 to 400,000 distinct CDR3 sequences, roughly 15% seen once. The sequencing input was PBMCs or a T cell subset sorted from them (not recorded which). The TCR originated in a man aged 18-30 years who had mild COVID-19 (a few samples of this study predate the infection). Cell type and time point are not known. The chain couples TRBV4-2 to TRBJ2-1; possible D gene TRBD2, 6 bases. The DNA for the CDR3 is TGTGCCAGCAGCCAACAAATCATGCCCAGAGGAGTGCGGGGCAATGAGCAGTTCTTC. Translated, it gives CASSQQIMPRGVRGNEQFF.